The 22 T cell receptor beta chains presented below share a single source sample, sequenced in a study of blood T cell repertoires in COVID-19. Libraries were prepared by immunoSEQ multiplex PCR; TCRdb keeps only in-frame clonotypes and omits some of them. The sample shows roughly 66,000 clones, 82% of them seen only once. Source material: peripheral blood. These receptors were collected from a man between 60 and 75 years old with acute or convalescent COVID-19.

The rearrangement links TRBV7-2 to TRBJ1-6; 7 bases fit TRBD1. The V gene's germline CDR1 is SGHTA and CDR2 FQGNSA. The CDR3 contains 15 residues. Germline trimming cut 1 base from V and 7 bases from J; bases unmatched to any gene: 4. The CDR3 protein is CASSLVARGNSPLHF. CDR3 in DNA: TGTGCCAGCAGCTTAGTAGCCAGGGGGAATTCACCCCTCCACTTT.

V is TRBV2 and J is TRBJ1-2; D is possibly TRBD1 (5 bases). This CDR3 comprises 12 residues. The germline gives CDR1 SNHLY, CDR2 FYNNEI. V lost 6 bases and J 4 bases, leaving 9 bases between the germline ends. The CDR3 region is CASRRQTYGYTF. CDR3 nucleotide sequence: TGTGCCAGCAGGCGACAGACCTATGGCTACACCTTC.

The chain employs TRBV11-2 and TRBJ2-1, with TRBD2 as a possible D gene (6 bases). V lost 0 bases and J 7 bases, leaving 10 bases between the germline ends. CDR3 size: 14 residues. Germline V lookup: CDR1 SGHAT, CDR2 FQNNGV. Written as DNA, the CDR3 is TGTGCCAGCAGCTTAGAACTAGCCGAAAATGAGCAGTTCTTC. It yields the protein CASSLELAENEQFF.

The V call is TRBV6-5, the J call TRBJ1-2, with unresolved D. This CDR3 has 16 residues. Trimming took 4 bases from V and 8 from J, leaving 23 bases between them. Germline CDR1 reads MNHEY; CDR2 reads SVGAGI. Here the CDR3 reads CASSSRSETGAGGYTF. Here the CDR3 DNA reads TGTGCCAGCAGTTCGCGCTCGGAGACCGGAGCGGGGGGCTACACCTTC.

V gene TRBV6-2 or TRBV6-3 combines with J gene TRBJ2-7; 8 bases match TRBD1. The ends lost 2 bases at V and 5 bases at J; junction bases unmatched: 11. The germline V gene has CDR1 MNHEY and CDR2 SVGEGT. This CDR3 comprises 16 residues. In DNA form, the CDR3 reads TGTGCCAGCAGTTACCCCAAGACAGGGGTAGCGGACGAGCAGTACTTC. Translation: CASSYPKTGVADEQYF.

The V call is TRBV7-8, the J call TRBJ1-2; D remains ambiguous. Trimming removed 1 base at V and 4 bases at J, with 7 bases between. CDR1 and CDR2 from the germline V gene are SGHVS and FQNEAQ. The CDR3 is 13 amino acids. The CDR3 nucleotides are TGTGCCAGCAGCTTAGGGGTAGCCTATGGCTACACCTTC. Its translation: CASSLGVAYGYTF.

This clone was seen just once. The chain has TRBV19 and TRBJ1-2; tentatively, D is TRBD1 (5 bases). This CDR3 contains 16 residues. V gave up 4 bases and J gave up 3 bases, with 18 bases separating them. CDR1 and CDR2 (germline): LNHDA, SQIVND (reference sequence). CDR3 in DNA: TGTGCCAGTAGTAAGTCGGGTGGGGCTGTTGACTATGGCTACACCTTC. Its translation: CASSKSGGAVDYGYTF.

The chain couples TRBV7-2 to TRBJ2-6; D remains unclear. The germline V gene has CDR1 SGHTA and CDR2 FQGNSA. The CDR3 is 18 amino acids. V lost 0 bases to trimming and J lost 1 base, with 13 bases between them. In DNA form, the CDR3 reads TGTGCCAGCAGCTTAGCGGTTTTGGCATCATCTGGGGCCAACGTCCTGACTTTC. Its translation is CASSLAVLASSGANVLTF.

For this clone: The same CDR3 can be traced to other DNA sequences in this sample. CDR3 region: CASSGRQGNYGYTF. The CDR3, as DNA: TGTGCCAGCAGTGGACGGCAGGGTAACTATGGCTACACCTTC. The chain joins TRBV2 to TRBJ1-2; tentatively, D is TRBD1 (5 bases). The germline V and J ends were trimmed by 4 bases and 1 base, with 10 bases remaining between them. The V gene's germline CDR1 is SNHLY and CDR2 FYNNEI. CDR3 length: 14 amino acids.

This clone came up a few times. This chain links TRBV28 with TRBJ2-7; TRBD1 aligns across 7 bases. CDR3 length equals 16 residues. Trimming removed 5 bases from V and 5 bases from J; junction bases left unmatched: 15. Germline V gene lookup returns CDR1 MDHEN and CDR2 SYDVKM. The CDR3 loop is CASSPYRTGSPHEQYV. In nucleotides, the CDR3 is TGTGCCAGCAGTCCTTATCGGACAGGAAGTCCCCACGAGCAGTACGTC.

The chain combines TRBV5-4 with TRBJ2-5, with 12 positions matching TRBD2. The CDR3 is made up of 16 amino acids. Germline CDR1 is SGHNT and CDR2 is YYREEE (reference sequence). Trimming at V came to 4 bases and at J to 1 base, leaving 5 bases not matched to a gene. CDR3 sequence (DNA): TGTGCCAGCAGCACTAGCGGGGGGCACTTCCAAGAGACCCAGTACTTC. Encoded protein: CASSTSGGHFQETQYF.

The table lists this clone with a few counts. V is TRBV30 and J is TRBJ1-2, with 7 bases identical to TRBD1. The CDR3 has 16 residues. Trimming cost V 5 bases and J 2 bases; bases outside gene matches: 14. Germline V CDR1 and CDR2: GTSNPN, SVGIG (reference sequence). The CDR3 is CAWRVGRTGGNYGYTF. For the CDR3, the DNA is TGTGCCTGGCGAGTAGGCAGGACAGGCGGAAACTATGGCTACACCTTC.

The chain joins TRBV4-3 to TRBJ2-5, with a weak D call TRBD2 (7 bases). Germline CDR1 and CDR2: LGHNA and YSLEER. V lost 0 bases, J lost 2 bases, and 22 bases lay in between. The CDR3 runs 19 residues. The CDR3 here is CASSQDPGSGRGDQETQYF. The CDR3 coding sequence is TGCGCCAGCAGCCAAGATCCGGGGTCGGGGAGGGGGGATCAAGAGACCCAGTACTTC.

The V gene is TRBV5-1, the J gene TRBJ1-1; D remains ambiguous. V lost 4 bases and J 7 bases, leaving 8 bases between the germline ends. Germline CDR1 is SGHRS and CDR2 is YFSETQ. The CDR3 is made up of 11 amino acids. The CDR3 is CASSTRDEAFF. Here the CDR3 DNA reads TGCGCCAGCAGCACGAGGGATGAAGCTTTCTTT.

V usage is TRBV6-6 and J usage is TRBJ1-5; D is possibly TRBD1 (5 bases). CDR1 is MNHNY, CDR2 SVGAGI, per germline (reference sequence). V was shortened by 4 bases and J by 7 bases, with 17 bases between the two germline ends. The CDR3 extends over 15 amino acids. CDR3 protein: CASSSPGLEGQPQHF. The CDR3 DNA reads TGTGCCAGCAGTTCTCCGGGACTGGAGGGGCAGCCCCAGCATTTT.

This clone was seen a single time. This chain joins TRBV30 and TRBJ1-2; D is undetermined. The germline V and J ends were trimmed by 0 bases and 7 bases, with 9 bases remaining between them. Germline V gene lookup returns CDR1 GTSNPN and CDR2 SVGIG (reference sequence). The CDR3 is made up of 12 amino acids. The CDR3 protein is CAWSVDLGGYTF. In nucleotides, the CDR3 is TGTGCCTGGAGTGTGGACTTGGGTGGCTACACCTTC.

This chain links TRBV2 with TRBJ1-5; no reliable D call. Germline V gene lookup returns CDR1 SNHLY and CDR2 FYNNEI. Trimming cost V 2 bases and J 2 bases, with 4 bases left between them. The CDR3 sequence is 13 residues long. DNA of the CDR3: TGTGCCAGCAGTGAAAGAGGCAATCAGCCCCAGCATTTT. Amino acids: CASSERGNQPQHF.

Only a few counts were recorded for this clone. The chain recombines TRBV12-3 or TRBV12-4 with TRBJ1-5; 8 positions agree with TRBD1. The CDR3 totals 13 residues. V shed 4 bases and J 7 bases; nucleotides not matched to a gene: 3. In DNA, the CDR3 is TGTGCCAGCAGTTCGACAGGGGCCCAGCCCCAGCATTTT. Amino acids: CASSSTGAQPQHF.

The V and J genes are TRBV5-1 and TRBJ1-1; tentatively, D is TRBD1 (5 bases). The germline V gene encodes CDR1 SGHRS and CDR2 YFSETQ. The length of the CDR3 is 13 residues. Trimming took off 2 bases at V and 4 bases at J, with 9 bases between the two ends. CDR3 DNA: TGCGCCAGCAGCTTTCAGGGAGGCACTGAAGCTTTCTTT. Residues: CASSFQGGTEAFF.

CDR3 loop: CASSSKVGGITGELFF. In DNA, the CDR3 is TGTGCCAGCAGTTCAAAGGTTGGGGGGATCACCGGGGAGCTGTTTTTT. The chain carries TRBV5-4 and TRBJ2-2; tentative D call: TRBD2 (6 bases). This CDR3 has 16 amino acids. V lost 5 bases and J 4 bases, leaving 18 bases between the germline ends. Germline CDR1 is SGHNT and CDR2 is YYREEE (reference sequence).

The chain carries TRBV14 and TRBJ1-6, with 7 bases aligning to TRBD1. The CDR3 runs to 16 residues. The junction had 0 bases not matched to a gene; V was cut back by 1 base and J by 0 bases. CDR1 SGHDN and CDR2 FVKESK come from the germline V gene. The CDR3 here is CASSQGDSSYNSPLHF. The CDR3 DNA is TGTGCCAGCAGCCAAGGGGACAGCTCCTATAATTCACCCCTCCACTTT.

This clone showed up just a few times. This chain connects TRBV15 to TRBJ2-5, with 7 bases lining up with TRBD2. After removal of 3 bases from V and 7 bases from J, the junction contained 11 bases not matched to a gene. There are 15 residues in the CDR3. Germline CDR1 LNHNV, CDR2 YYDKDF (reference sequence). Here the CDR3 reads CATSRTIGGGATQYF. CDR3 coding DNA: TGTGCCACCAGCAGGACTATTGGCGGGGGAGCGACCCAGTACTTC.